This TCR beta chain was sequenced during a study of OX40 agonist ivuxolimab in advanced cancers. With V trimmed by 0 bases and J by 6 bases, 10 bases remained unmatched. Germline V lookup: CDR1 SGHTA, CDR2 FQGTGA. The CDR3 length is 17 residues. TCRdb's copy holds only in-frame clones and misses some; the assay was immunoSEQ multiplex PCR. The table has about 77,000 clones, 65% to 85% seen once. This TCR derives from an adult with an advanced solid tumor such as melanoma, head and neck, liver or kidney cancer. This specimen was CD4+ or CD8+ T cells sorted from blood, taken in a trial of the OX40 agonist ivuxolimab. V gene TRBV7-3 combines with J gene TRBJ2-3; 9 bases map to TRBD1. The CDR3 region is CASSLTPGTGMVDTQYF. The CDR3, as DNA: TGTGCCAGCAGCTTAACGCCCGGGACAGGGATGGTTGATACGCAGTATTTT.